One sample yielded the 19 T cell receptor beta chains listed below, sequenced in a study of blood T cell repertoires in COVID-19. Here immunoSEQ multiplex PCR was the method, and the copy in TCRdb shows in-frame clones only, minus some. In the table there are under 250,000 clones, under 90% of which are singletons. Sequenced material: peripheral blood. The receptors were gathered from a man aged 50 to 60 with COVID-19, enrolled during active disease.

V is TRBV4-3 and J is TRBJ1-6, with D perhaps TRBD1 (5 bases). Looked up from germline, CDR1 is LGHNA and CDR2 is YSLEER. The CDR3 is made up of 18 amino acids. Trimming stripped 4 bases from V and 3 bases from J, with 19 bases between. The CDR3 DNA reads TGCGCCAGCAGCCTTGGCTCTGACAGCCGGATCTATAATTCACCCCTCCACTTT. Translating it yields CASSLGSDSRIYNSPLHF.

V usage is TRBV7-3 and J usage is TRBJ1-6; 9 nucleotides line up with TRBD1. The CDR3 runs 15 residues. CDR1 and CDR2 (germline): SGHTA, FQGTGA. The V gene end was trimmed by 5 bases and the J gene end by 6 bases; junction bases not matched to a gene: 5. DNA for the CDR3: TGTGCCAGCAGCCTGACAGGGGGTTTTAATTCACCCCTCCACTTT. Translation: CASSLTGGFNSPLHF.

The chain is built from TRBV9 and TRBJ1-3; 7 nucleotides agree with TRBD1. Losses at the gene ends were 0 bases for V and 4 bases for J; bases not matched to a gene: 4. The CDR3 has 15 residues. Germline V CDR1 and CDR2: SGDLS, YYNGEE. The CDR3 sequence is CASSVEGQKGNTIYF. The CDR3 nucleotides are TGTGCCAGCAGCGTAGAGGGACAGAAAGGAAACACCATATATTTT. Variable domain in full (rest from reference TRBV9 and TRBJ1-3): DSGVTQTPKHLITATGQRVTLRCSPRSGDLSVYWYQQSLDQGLQFLIQYYNGEERAKGNILERFSAQQFPDLHSELNLSSLELGDSALYFCASSVEGQKGNTIYFGEGSWLTVV.

The J gene is TRBJ1-4, the V gene TRBV3-1 (or the pseudogene TRBV3-2); possibly TRBD1 for D (5 bases). V was shortened by 1 base and J by 8 bases, with 11 bases between the two germline ends. The CDR3 spans 14 residues. Germline CDR1 is LGHDT and CDR2 is YNNKEL (reference sequence). The CDR3 reads CASSQGGEGEKLFF. CDR3 coding DNA: TGTGCCAGCAGCCAAGGAGGGGAGGGGGAAAAACTGTTTTTT.

J is TRBJ2-7 and V is TRBV6-5, with a weak D call TRBD1 (6 bases). The CDR3 extends over 13 amino acids. Trimming stripped 11 bases from V and 2 bases from J, with 16 bases between. Germline V lookup: CDR1 MNHEY, CDR2 SVGAGI. The CDR3 bases are TGTGCCGGACGAAGGGGACAAGCCTACGAGCAGTACTTC. Amino acid sequence: CAGRRGQAYEQYF.

In its sample, this clone was seen once. The gene calls are TRBV30 and TRBJ1-1; 8 nucleotides match TRBD1. This CDR3 is built from 13 residues. Germline CDR1 reads GTSNPN; CDR2 reads SVGIG (reference sequence). J was trimmed by 4 bases and V by 4 bases; bases with no gene match: 5. The CDR3 protein is CAWKTGASTEAFF. The CDR3 DNA follows: TGTGCCTGGAAGACAGGGGCAAGCACTGAAGCTTTCTTT.

This chain uses TRBV28 with TRBJ2-7; TRBD1 is a possible D gene (5 bases). The CDR3 extends over 12 amino acids. Germline lookup yields CDR1 MDHEN and CDR2 SYDVKM. Deletions cut 9 bases from V and 4 bases from J, with 13 bases between. CDR3 region: CASSVGQYEQYF. In DNA, the CDR3 is TGTGCCAGTTCCGTGGGGCAGTACGAGCAGTACTTC.

The V and J genes are TRBV3-1 (or the pseudogene TRBV3-2) and TRBJ1-2; TRBD1 matches 12 bases. From germline, CDR1 is LGHDT and CDR2 YNNKEL (reference sequence). The V gene end was trimmed by 4 bases and the J gene end by 6 bases; junction bases not matched to a gene: 9. This CDR3 region has 16 residues. CDR3 amino acids: CASSRGTGGTLDGYTF. Written as DNA, the CDR3 is TGTGCCAGCAGCCGCGGGACAGGGGGCACCCTAGATGGCTACACCTTC.

This chain uses TRBV11-2 with TRBJ1-1, with TRBD1 matching over 10 bases. Trimming took 1 base from V and 8 from J; bases not matched to a gene: 7. The CDR3 has 15 amino acids. Germline V gene data show CDR1 as SGHAT and CDR2 as FQNNGV. In nucleotides, the CDR3 is TGTGCCAGCAGCTTAGGAGCAGACAGGGGGCGCGAAGCTTTCTTT. Protein product: CASSLGADRGREAFF.

The CDR3 here is CASSLYRGRTDTQYF. The CDR3 DNA follows: TGTGCCAGCAGCTTGTACAGGGGGCGCACAGATACGCAGTATTTT. The chain joins TRBV5-8 to TRBJ2-3, with 9 positions matching TRBD1. This CDR3 contains 15 residues. J was trimmed by 1 base and V by 1 base; bases with no gene match: 1. The V gene's germline CDR1 is SGHTS and CDR2 YDEGEE.

The chain joins TRBV6-4 to TRBJ2-3, with TRBD2 identical over 7 bases. The CDR3 sequence is 15 residues long. J lost 0 bases, V lost 6 bases, and 6 bases had no gene match. Germline assignment: CDR1 MRHNA and CDR2 SNTAGT. The CDR3 loop is CASRKTSLSTDTQYF. The CDR3 DNA follows: TGTGCCAGCAGAAAGACTAGCTTGAGCACAGATACGCAGTATTTT.

The CDR3 coding sequence is TGTGCCAGCAGCTTAAGTGGCCAGGCCTTCTACGAGCAGTACTTC. Protein product: CASSLSGQAFYEQYF. The chain employs TRBV11-2 and TRBJ2-7; D remains unclear. The CDR3 is 15 amino acids. Trimming stripped 2 bases from V and 3 bases from J, with 14 bases between. Germline values: CDR1 SGHAT, CDR2 FQNNGV.

V is TRBV7-2 and J is TRBJ2-7; 12 positions agree with TRBD2. CDR1 and CDR2 (germline): SGHTA, FQGNSA. The ends lost 3 bases at V and 2 bases at J; junction bases unmatched: 11. The CDR3 is 18 residues long. The DNA of the CDR3 is TGTGCCAGCAGCTTGGAAAGACTAGCGGGAGAAATCGCCTACGAGCAGTACTTC. It codes for CASSLERLAGEIAYEQYF.

This sequence joins TRBV27 and TRBJ1-1, with TRBD1 matching over 8 bases. The length of the CDR3 is 17 residues. From germline, CDR1 is MNHEY and CDR2 SMNVEV (reference sequence). The J segment lost 1 base and the V segment lost 8 bases, leaving 15 bases of the junction unmatched. The CDR3 DNA is TGTGCCAGCCGTCAACCAGGGGGCGCCAGGAAGAACACTGAAGCTTTCTTT. This gives the protein CASRQPGGARKNTEAFF.

This chain connects TRBV6-6 to TRBJ2-7; 9 bases match TRBD1. In germline, CDR1 is MNHNY, CDR2 SVGAGI (reference sequence). V lost 5 bases and J lost 3; bases outside the gene matches: 8. The length of the CDR3 is 15 residues. The CDR3 bases are TGTGCCAGCAGTAGCCCGGGACAGGGTGTCTACGAGCAGTACTTC. It specifies CASSSPGQGVYEQYF.

This chain connects TRBV21-1 to TRBJ2-7; the D call of TRBD2 is as the table states it, not checked on the DNA. TRBV21-1 corresponds to a pseudogene. The CDR3 runs 15 residues. CDR3 DNA: TGTGCCAGCAGCCTGTTACGCGAGCGGGCGTACGAGCAGTACTTC. Translation: CASSLLRERAYEQYF.

The rearrangement links TRBV5-6 to TRBJ2-5, with 8 bases aligning to TRBD1. The trim removed 0 bases at V and 5 bases at J, leaving 6 bases unmatched. The germline gives CDR1 SGHDT, CDR2 YYEEEE. The length of the CDR3 is 15 residues. Here the CDR3 DNA reads TGTGCCAGCAGCTTGGTGTCAGGGGGCCCCGAGACCCAGTACTTC. It codes for CASSLVSGGPETQYF.

This clone has a handful of counts. The gene calls are TRBV6-5 and TRBJ1-2; TRBD1 matches 7 bases. There are 13 residues in the CDR3. Germline V gene data show CDR1 as MNHEY and CDR2 as SVGAGI. J gave up 10 bases and V 6 bases, and 11 bases lay outside the gene matches. DNA of the CDR3: TGTGCCAGCAGAAAACAGGGGTCCTATCACTACACCTTC. Amino acids: CASRKQGSYHYTF.

CDR3 coding DNA: TGTGCCAGTAGTATAACACAGGGGCGAGCTGAAGCTTTCTTT. As protein: CASSITQGRAEAFF. This sequence joins TRBV19 and TRBJ1-1; 7 positions match TRBD1. Germline values: CDR1 LNHDA, CDR2 SQIVND (reference sequence). The J segment lost 6 bases and the V segment lost 2 bases, leaving 6 bases of the junction unmatched. The CDR3 spans 14 residues.